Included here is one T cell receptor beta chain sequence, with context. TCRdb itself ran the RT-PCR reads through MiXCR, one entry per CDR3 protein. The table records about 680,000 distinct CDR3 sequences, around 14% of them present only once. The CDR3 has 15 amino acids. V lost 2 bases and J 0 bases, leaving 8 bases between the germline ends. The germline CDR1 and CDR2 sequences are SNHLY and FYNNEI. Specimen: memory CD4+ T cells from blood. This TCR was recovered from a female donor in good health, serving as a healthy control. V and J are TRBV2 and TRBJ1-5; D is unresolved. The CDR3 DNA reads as TGTGCCAGCAGTGAAAAAGACGGTAGCAATCAGCCCCAGCATTTT. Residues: CASSEKDGSNQPQHF.